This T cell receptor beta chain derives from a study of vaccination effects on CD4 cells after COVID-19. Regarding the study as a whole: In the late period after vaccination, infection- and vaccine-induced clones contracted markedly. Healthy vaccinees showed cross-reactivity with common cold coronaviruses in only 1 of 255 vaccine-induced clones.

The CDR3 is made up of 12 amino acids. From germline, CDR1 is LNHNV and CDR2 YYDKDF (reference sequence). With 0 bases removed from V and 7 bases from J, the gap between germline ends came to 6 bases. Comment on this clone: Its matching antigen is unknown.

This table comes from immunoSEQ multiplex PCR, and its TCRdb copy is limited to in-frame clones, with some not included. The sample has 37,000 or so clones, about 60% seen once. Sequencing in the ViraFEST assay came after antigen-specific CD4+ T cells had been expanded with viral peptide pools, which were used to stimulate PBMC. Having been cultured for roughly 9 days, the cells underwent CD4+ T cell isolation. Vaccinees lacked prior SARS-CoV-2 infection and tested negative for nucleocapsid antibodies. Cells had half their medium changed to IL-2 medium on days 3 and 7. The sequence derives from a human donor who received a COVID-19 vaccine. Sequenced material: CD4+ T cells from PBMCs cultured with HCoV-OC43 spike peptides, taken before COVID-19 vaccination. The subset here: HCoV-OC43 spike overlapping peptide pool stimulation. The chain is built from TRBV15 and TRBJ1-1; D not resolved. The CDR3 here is CATSRDLNEAFF. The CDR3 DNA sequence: TGTGCCACCAGCAGAGATCTTAATGAAGCTTTCTTT. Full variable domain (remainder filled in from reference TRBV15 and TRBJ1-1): DAMVIQNPRYQVTQFGKPVTLSCSQTLNHNVMYWYQQKSSQAPKLLFHYYDKDFNNEADTPDNFQSRRPNTSFCFLDIRSPGLGDTAMYLCATSRDLNEAFFGQGTRLTVV.